This TCR beta chain was sequenced during a study of T cell responses to AZD1222 COVID-19 vaccine (TCRdb year 2021). About the investigation overall: AZD1222 recipients with second doses at about 4 weeks or about 12 weeks were pooled, because spike-specific TCR depth and breadth did not differ between schedules. TCR sequencing covered roughly 230 trial participants: about 210 given two doses of AZD1222 and 26 given two doses of MenACWY control vaccine. Trial participants were enrolled into age subgroups of 18-55, 56-69 and 70-plus years, which contained approximately 150, 28 and 58 TCR-sequenced participants, respectively.

In light of the paper, this sample's time point label describes: baseline before first vaccination. The vaccinee samples were drawn from two UK trials, COV001 and COV002, one of which was a single-blind randomized controlled phase 2/3 trial testing AZD1222 (ChAdOx1 nCoV-19) in healthy adults. Trial participant PBMC samples were collected at day 0 and day 28 after the second dose for TCRbeta chain sequencing. The CDR3 regions of human TCRbeta chains were analyzed by immunosequencing. The original methods were these. Repertoire TCRs were checked for matches against a reference library of SARS-CoV-2-specific TCRs that had been generated using the MIRA antigen-specificity platform. Breadth meant the fraction of unique TCRs that were SARS-CoV-2-associated, whereas depth meant the fraction of total T cells that were SARS-CoV-2-associated. Using the MIRA data, every spike-specific TCR was mapped to the spike region that the TCR reacted to and assigned to either a CD4 or a CD8 class. Log10-transformed breadth and depth values were compared by one-way ANOVA with Sidak's multiple comparisons tests. Sourced from immuneACCESS, this table was stored by TCRdb with only in-frame sequences that have V and J called. A share of the clones is absent; for the studies checked, an unresolved V gene accounts for under half, and the remainder has no known explanation. The D gene and trimming were derived from the DNA, and the V and J assignments and clone size from that table. This sample gives about 120,000 clones in total; roughly nine tenths of them show up just once. The top ten clones comprise about 5.3% of the sample.

The germline V gene yields MDHEN for CDR1 and SYDVKM for CDR2. There are 13 amino acids in the CDR3, from cysteine to phenylalanine inclusive. Just the 39-base CDR3 DNA is kept, in frame starting at base 1. Trimming leaves V shorter by 6 bases and J shorter by 6 bases, with the junction holding 4 bases beyond the gene matches. General study outcomes and caveats: Conclusions about previously exposed vaccinees were limited because only 5 or 6 AZD1222 recipients were SARS-CoV-2 seropositive at baseline. Reportedly, almost half of the unique spike-specific TCRs recognized epitopes lying outside the regions that are mutated in the B.1.351 and B.1.1.7 variants. The vaccine-associated CD4 TCRs covered the entire spike protein, and the dominant responses fell in regions 160-218 and 743-854. After two AZD1222 doses, both the breadth and the depth of spike-specific TCRs were significantly higher than at day 0 and than in MenACWY recipients. Participants were mostly white British and included more females than males, and it was suggested by the authors that clonal diversity may have been underestimated. In the small 56-69-year group, the increase in depth fell short of significance, most likely because of low power. Because no day 14 peak-response samples were available, the repertoires could be characterized only after the peak T cell response.

In regard to this clone: Its antigen specificity is not known. Per-nucleotide qualities are absent, and no much larger clonotype sits a single base away.

Here the chain combines TRBV28 and TRBJ1-5; TRBD1 lines up with 8 middle nucleotides. The sequencing used peripheral blood, collected on day 0 of AZD1222 vaccination. The source of this sequence is an adult in good health. The CDR3 region: CASSPTGVQPQHF. The DNA sequence reads TGTGCCAGCAGCCCGACAGGGGTTCAGCCCCAGCATTTT.